This T cell receptor (beta chain) was recorded in a study of T and B cells in COVID-19 patients. Study-level points and caveats: Highly clonal in active COVID-19, TRB repertoires exceeded healthy-donor diversity and richness at recovery.

Looked up from germline, CDR1 is SGDLS and CDR2 is YYNGEE. The CDR3 has 13 residues. V dropped 3 bases and J dropped 6 bases, with 11 bases sitting between them. A note on this clonotype: What it binds is unknown.

Each TRB amplification used about 250-550 ng of genomic DNA from blood. Multiplex PCR with BIOMED2 TRB-A/B primer pools amplified TRB rearrangements. One entry per CDR3 protein, called by TCRdb with MiXCR from the multiplex PCR reads. This table holds over 7,000 distinct CDR3 sequences, roughly 25% found once. This chain links TRBV9 with TRBJ2-3; tentative D call: TRBD2 (6 bases). The sequence derives from a human donor who had recovered from COVID-19. The sample was blood. The CDR3 sequence is CASSAGTLDTQYF. DNA of the CDR3: TGTGCCAGCAGCGCCGGGACTTTGGATACGCAGTATTTT. Full variable domain (missing parts from reference TRBV9 and TRBJ2-3): DSGVTQTPKHLITATGQRVTLRCSPRSGDLSVYWYQQSLDQGLQFLIQYYNGEERAKGNILERFSAQQFPDLHSELNLSSLELGDSALYFCASSAGTLDTQYFGPGTRLTVL.